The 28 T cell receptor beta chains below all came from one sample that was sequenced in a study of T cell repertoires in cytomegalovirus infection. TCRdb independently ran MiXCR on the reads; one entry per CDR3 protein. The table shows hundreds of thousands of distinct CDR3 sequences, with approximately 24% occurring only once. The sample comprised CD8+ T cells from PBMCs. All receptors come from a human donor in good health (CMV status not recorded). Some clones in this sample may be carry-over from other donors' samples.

In DNA form, the CDR3 reads TGTGCCAGCAGGACACCAATCTATGGCTACACCTTC. Translated, it gives CASRTPIYGYTF. The chain links TRBV12-3 or TRBV12-4 to TRBJ1-2; D ambiguous. The V end lost 6 bases, the J end lost 4 bases, and 9 bases lay between the germline ends. This CDR3 comprises 12 residues.

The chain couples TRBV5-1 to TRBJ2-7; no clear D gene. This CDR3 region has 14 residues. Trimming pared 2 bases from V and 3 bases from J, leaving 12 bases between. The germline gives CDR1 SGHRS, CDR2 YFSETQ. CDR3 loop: CASSLKEHGYEQYF. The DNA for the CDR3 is TGCGCCAGCAGCTTAAAGGAACATGGCTACGAGCAGTACTTC.

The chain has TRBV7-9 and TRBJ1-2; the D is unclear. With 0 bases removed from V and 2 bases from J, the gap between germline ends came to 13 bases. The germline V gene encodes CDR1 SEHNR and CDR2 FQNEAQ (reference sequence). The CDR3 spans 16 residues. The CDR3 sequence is CASSLAYVTENYGYTF. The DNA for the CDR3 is TGTGCCAGCAGCTTAGCCTATGTCACAGAAAACTATGGCTACACCTTC.

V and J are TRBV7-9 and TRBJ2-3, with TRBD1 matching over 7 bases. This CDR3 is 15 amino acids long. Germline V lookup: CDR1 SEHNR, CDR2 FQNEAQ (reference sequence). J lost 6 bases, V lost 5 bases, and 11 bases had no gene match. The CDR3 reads CASSPDRAPWDTQYF. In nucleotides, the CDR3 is TGTGCCAGCAGCCCCGACAGGGCCCCCTGGGATACGCAGTATTTT.

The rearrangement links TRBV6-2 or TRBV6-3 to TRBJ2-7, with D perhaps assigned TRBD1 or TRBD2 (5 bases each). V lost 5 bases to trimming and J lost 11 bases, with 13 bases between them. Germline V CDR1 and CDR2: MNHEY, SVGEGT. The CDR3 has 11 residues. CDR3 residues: CASSHGVGEYV. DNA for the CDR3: TGTGCCAGCAGTCACGGAGTGGGGGAGTACGTC.

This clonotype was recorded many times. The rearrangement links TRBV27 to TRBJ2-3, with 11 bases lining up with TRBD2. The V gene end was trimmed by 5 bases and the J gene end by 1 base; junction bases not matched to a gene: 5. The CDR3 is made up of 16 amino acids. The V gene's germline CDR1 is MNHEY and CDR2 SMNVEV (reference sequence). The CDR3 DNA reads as TGTGCCAGCAGTCCCCAGACTAGCGGGGGCACAGATACGCAGTATTTT. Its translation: CASSPQTSGGTDTQYF.

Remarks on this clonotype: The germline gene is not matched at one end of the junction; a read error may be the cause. The CDR3 DNA is TGTGCCAACAGCAGACAGAACACTGAAGCTTTCTTT. Encoded protein: CANSRQNTEAFF. The V and J genes are TRBV7-2 and TRBJ1-1; D remains unclear. The CDR3 contains 12 residues. Germline lookup yields CDR1 SGHTA and CDR2 FQGNSA.

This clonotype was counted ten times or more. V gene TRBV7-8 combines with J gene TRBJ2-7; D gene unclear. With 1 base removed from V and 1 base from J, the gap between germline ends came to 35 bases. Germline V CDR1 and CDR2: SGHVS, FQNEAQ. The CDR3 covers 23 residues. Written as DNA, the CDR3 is TGTGCCAGCAGCTTAGAAAACGCAGAGCCCCCAGCCTACGACCCCGACCCATCCTACGAGCAGTACGTC. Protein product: CASSLENAEPPAYDPDPSYEQYV.

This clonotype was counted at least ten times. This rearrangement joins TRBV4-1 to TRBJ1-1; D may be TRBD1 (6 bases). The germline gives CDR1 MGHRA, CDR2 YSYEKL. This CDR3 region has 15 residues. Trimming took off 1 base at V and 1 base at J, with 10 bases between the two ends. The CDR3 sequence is CASSQVMGANTEAFF. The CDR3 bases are TGCGCCAGCAGCCAAGTAATGGGGGCGAACACTGAAGCTTTCTTT.

This CDR3 reads CATSRDGGAADTQYF. The CDR3 DNA reads as TGTGCCACCAGCAGAGACGGGGGGGCCGCAGATACGCAGTATTTT. V is TRBV15 and J is TRBJ2-3, with 8 bases aligning to TRBD2. This CDR3 contains 15 residues. V gave up 0 bases and J gave up 4 bases; unmatched junction bases: 3. Germline lookup yields CDR1 LNHNV and CDR2 YYDKDF (reference sequence).

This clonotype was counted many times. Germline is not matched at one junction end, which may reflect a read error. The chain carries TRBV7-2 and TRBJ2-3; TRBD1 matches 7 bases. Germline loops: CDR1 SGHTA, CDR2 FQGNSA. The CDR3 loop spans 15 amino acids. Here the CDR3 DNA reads TGTGCCAGCAGCTTAAACCAGGGGGTCACAAATACGCAGTATTTT. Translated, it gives CASSLNQGVTNTQYF. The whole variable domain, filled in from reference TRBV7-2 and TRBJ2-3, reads GAGVSQSPSNKVTEKGKDVELRCDPISGHTALYWYRQSLGQGLEFLIYFQGNSAPDKSGLPSDRFSAERTGGSVSTLTIQRTQQEDSAVYLCASSLNQGVTNTQYFGPGTRLTVL.

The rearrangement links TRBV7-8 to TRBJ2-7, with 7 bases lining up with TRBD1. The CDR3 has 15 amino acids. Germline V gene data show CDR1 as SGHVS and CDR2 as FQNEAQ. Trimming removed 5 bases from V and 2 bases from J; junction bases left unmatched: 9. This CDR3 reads CASSLIGTATYEQYV. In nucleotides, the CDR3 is TGTGCCAGCAGCCTCATCGGGACAGCTACCTACGAGCAGTACGTC.

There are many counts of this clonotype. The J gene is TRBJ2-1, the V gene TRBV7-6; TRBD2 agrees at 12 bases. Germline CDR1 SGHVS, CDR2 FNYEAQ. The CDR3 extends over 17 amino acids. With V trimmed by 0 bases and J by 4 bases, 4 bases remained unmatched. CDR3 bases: TGTGCCAGCAGCTTAGCGAGCGGGACTAGCGGGTACAATGAGCAGTTCTTC. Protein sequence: CASSLASGTSGYNEQFF.

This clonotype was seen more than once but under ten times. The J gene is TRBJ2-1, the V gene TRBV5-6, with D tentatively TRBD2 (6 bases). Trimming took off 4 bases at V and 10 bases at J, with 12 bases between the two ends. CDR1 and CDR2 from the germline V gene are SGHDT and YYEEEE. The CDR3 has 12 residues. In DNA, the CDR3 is TGTGCCAGCAGCAAGGGAGGCCCCGAGCAGTTCTTC. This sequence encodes CASSKGGPEQFF.

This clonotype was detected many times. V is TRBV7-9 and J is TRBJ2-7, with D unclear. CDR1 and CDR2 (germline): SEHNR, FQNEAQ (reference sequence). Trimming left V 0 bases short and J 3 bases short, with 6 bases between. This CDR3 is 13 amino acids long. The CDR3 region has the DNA TGTGCCAGCAGCTTAGCTCGACACTACGAGCAGTACTTC. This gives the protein CASSLARHYEQYF. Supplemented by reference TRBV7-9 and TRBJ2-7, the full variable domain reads DTGVSQNPRHKITKRGQNVTFRCDPISEHNRLYWYRQTLGQGPEFLTYFQNEAQLEKSRLLSDRFSAERPKGSFSTLEIQRTEQGDSAMYLCASSLARHYEQYFGPGTRLTVT.

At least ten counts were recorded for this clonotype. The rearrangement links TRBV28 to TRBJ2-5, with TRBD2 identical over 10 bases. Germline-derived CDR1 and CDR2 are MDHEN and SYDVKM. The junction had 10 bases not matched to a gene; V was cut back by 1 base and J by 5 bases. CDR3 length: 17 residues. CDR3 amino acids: CASSLFPPRTSGETQYF. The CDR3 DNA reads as TGTGCCAGCAGTTTATTTCCCCCCCGGACTAGCGGCGAGACCCAGTACTTC. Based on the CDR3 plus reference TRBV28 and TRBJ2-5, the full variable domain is DVKVTQSSRYLVKRTGEKVFLECVQDMDHENMFWYRQDPGLGLRLIYFSYDVKMKEKGDIPEGYSVSREKKERFSLILESASTNQTSMYLCASSLFPPRTSGETQYFGPGTRLLVL.

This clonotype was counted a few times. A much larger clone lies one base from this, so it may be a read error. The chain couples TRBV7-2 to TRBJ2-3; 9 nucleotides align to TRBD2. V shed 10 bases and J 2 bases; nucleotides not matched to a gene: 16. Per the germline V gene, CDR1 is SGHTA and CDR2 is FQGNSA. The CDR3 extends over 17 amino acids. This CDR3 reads CATSSIAGGPNTDTQYF. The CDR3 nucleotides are TGTGCCACCTCCAGTATCGCGGGGGGGCCCAACACAGATACGCAGTATTTT.

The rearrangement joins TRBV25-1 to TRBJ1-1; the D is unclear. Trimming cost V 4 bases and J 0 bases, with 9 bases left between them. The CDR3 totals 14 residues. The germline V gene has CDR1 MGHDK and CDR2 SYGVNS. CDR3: CASSVDHLNTEAFF. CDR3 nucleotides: TGTGCCAGCAGTGTTGATCACTTGAACACTGAAGCTTTCTTT.

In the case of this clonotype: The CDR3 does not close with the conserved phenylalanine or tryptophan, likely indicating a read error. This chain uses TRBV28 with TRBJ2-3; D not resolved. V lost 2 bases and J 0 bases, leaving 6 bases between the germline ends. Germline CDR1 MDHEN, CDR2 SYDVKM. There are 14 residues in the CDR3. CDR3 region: CASSLGTSTDTQYI. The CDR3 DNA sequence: TGTGCCAGCAGTTTAGGAACTAGCACAGATACGCAGTATATT.

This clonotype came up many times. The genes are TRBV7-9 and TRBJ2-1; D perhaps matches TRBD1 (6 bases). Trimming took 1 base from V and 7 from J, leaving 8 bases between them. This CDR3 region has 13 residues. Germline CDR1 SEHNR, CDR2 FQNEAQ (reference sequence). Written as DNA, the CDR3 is TGTGCCAGCAGCTTAGGGACAGCTAATGAGCAGTTCTTC. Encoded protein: CASSLGTANEQFF.

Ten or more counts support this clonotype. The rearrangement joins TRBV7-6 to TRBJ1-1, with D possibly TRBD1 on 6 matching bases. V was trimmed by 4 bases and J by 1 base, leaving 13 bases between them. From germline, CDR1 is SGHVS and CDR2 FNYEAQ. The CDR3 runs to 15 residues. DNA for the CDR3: TGTGCCAGCAGCTCCAGGGGAGAAACGAACACTGAAGCTTTCTTT. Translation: CASSSRGETNTEAFF.

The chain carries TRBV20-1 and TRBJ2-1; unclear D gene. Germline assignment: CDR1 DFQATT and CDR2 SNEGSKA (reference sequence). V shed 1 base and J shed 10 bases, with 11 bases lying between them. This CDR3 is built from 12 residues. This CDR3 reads CSARVRAVEQFF. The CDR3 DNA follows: TGCAGTGCTAGAGTGAGAGCAGTCGAGCAGTTCTTC.

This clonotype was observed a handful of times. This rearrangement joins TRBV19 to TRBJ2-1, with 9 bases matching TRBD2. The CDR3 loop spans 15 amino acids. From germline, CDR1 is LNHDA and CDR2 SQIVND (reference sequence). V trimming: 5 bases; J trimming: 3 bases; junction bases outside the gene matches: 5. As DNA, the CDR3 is TGTGCCAGTAGTTTTACTAGCGGGTACTACAATGAGCAGTTCTTC. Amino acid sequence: CASSFTSGYYNEQFF. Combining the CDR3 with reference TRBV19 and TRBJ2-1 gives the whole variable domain DGGITQSPKYLFRKEGQNVTLSCEQNLNHDAMYWYRQDPGQGLRLIYYSQIVNDFQKGDIAEGYSVSREKKESFPLTVTSAQKNPTAFYLCASSFTSGYYNEQFFGPGTRLTVL.

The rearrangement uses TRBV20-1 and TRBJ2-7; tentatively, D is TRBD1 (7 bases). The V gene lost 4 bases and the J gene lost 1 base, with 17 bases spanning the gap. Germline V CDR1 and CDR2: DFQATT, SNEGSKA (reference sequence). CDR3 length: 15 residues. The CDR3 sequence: CSATGAGQISYEQYF. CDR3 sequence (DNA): TGCAGTGCTACTGGGGCGGGACAGATATCCTACGAGCAGTACTTC.

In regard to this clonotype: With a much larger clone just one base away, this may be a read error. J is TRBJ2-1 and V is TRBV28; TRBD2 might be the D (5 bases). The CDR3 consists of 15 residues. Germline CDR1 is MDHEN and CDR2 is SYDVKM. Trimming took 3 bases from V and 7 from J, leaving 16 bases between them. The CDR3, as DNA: TGTGCCAGCAGTTTGCATCTTCATGGCGGGAATGAGCAGTTCTTC. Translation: CASSLHLHGGNEQFF.

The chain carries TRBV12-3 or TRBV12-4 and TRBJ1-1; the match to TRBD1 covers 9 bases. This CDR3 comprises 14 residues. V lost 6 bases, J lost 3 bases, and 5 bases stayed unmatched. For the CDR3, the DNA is TGTGCCAGCAGAACAGGGGGCGTCTACACTGAAGCTTTCTTT. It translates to CASRTGGVYTEAFF.

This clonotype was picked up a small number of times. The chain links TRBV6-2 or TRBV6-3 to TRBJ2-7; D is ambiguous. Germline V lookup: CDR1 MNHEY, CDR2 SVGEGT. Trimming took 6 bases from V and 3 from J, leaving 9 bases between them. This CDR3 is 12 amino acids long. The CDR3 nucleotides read TGTGCCAGCAGCCAGACCGACTACGAGCAGTACGTC. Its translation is CASSQTDYEQYV.

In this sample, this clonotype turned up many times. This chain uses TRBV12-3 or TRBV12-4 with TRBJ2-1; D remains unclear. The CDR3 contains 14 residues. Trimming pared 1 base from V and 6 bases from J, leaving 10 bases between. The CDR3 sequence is CASSLGYGVNEQFF. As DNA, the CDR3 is TGTGCCAGCAGTTTAGGGTATGGGGTCAATGAGCAGTTCTTC.